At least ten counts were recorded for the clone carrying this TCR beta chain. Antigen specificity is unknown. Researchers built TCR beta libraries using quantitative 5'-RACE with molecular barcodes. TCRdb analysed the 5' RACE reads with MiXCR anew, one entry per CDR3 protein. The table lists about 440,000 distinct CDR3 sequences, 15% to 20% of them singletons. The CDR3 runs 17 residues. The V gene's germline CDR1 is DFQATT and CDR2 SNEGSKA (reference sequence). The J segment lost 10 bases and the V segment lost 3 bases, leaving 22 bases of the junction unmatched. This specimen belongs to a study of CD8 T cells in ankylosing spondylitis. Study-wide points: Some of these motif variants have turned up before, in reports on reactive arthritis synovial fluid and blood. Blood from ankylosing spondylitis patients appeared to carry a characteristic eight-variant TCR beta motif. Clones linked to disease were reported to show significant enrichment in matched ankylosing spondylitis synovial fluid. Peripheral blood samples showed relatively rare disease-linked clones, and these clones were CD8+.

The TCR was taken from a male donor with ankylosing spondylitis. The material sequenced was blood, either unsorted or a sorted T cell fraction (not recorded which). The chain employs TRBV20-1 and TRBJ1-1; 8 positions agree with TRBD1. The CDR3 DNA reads TGCAGTGCTAGCACGGACAGGGACCCAGGTAACGACGAGGGAGCTTTCTTT. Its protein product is CSASTDRDPGNDEGAFF.